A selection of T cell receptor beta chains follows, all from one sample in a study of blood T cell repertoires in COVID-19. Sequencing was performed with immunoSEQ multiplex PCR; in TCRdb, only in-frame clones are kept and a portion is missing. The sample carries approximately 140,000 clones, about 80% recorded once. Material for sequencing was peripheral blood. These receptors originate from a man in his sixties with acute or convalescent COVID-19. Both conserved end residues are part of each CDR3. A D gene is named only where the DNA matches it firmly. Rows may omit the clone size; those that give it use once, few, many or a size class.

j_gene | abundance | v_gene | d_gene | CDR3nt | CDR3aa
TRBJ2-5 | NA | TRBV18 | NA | TGTGCCAGCTCACCACCTTGGCCCCTGGAGACCCAGTACTTC | CASSPPWPLETQYF
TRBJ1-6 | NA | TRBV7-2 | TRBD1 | TGTGCCAGCAGCTTAGCCGCAGGGGGGAATTCACCCCTCCACTTT | CASSLAAGGNSPLHF
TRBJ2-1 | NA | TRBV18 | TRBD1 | TGTGCCAGCTCACTCAGGGGGACAGGACCGGACAATGAGCAGTTCTTC | CASSLRGTGPDNEQFF
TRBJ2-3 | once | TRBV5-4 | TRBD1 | TGTGCCAGCAGACTTGAACGGGACAGGGGCGATACGCAGTATTTT | CASRLERDRGDTQYF
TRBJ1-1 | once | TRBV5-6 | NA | TGTGCCAGCAGCTTGGCGGGGGAATCTGAAGCTTTCTTT | CASSLAGESEAFF
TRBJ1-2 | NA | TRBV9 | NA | TGTGCCCCGAGACGGGGGGCAGGGAGCCGGTGCGGCTACACCTTC | CAPRRGAGSRCGYTF
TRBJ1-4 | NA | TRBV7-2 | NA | TGTGCCAGCAGCCCAGGGGAGGGTCGAATTGAAAAACTGTTTTTT | CASSPGEGRIEKLFF
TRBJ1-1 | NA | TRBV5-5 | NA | TGTGCCAGCAGCTTGACAGCCTACCTTGAAGCTTTCTTT | CASSLTAYLEAFF
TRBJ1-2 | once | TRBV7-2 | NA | TGTGCCAGCAGCTTAGTTGGCCAGGGCGTGGACTATGGCTACACCTTC | CASSLVGQGVDYGYTF
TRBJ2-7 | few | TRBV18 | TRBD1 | TGTGCCAGCTCACAATCGGGACAGAACTACGAGCAGTACTTC | CASSQSGQNYEQYF
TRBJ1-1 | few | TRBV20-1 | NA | TGCAGTGCTAGTGCGGGTAACACTGAAGCTTTCTTT | CSASAGNTEAFF
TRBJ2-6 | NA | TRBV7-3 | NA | TGTGCCAGCAGCTTAGGACTGAGCTCTGGGGCCAACGTCCTGACTTTC | CASSLGLSSGANVLTF
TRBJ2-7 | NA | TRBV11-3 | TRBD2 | TGTGCCAGCAGCCCGACTAGCGGGAGGGCCTACGAGCAGTACTTC | CASSPTSGRAYEQYF
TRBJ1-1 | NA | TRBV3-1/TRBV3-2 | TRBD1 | TGTGCCAGCAGCCAGGACAGGGCGTGGAACACTGAAGCTTTCTTT | CASSQDRAWNTEAFF
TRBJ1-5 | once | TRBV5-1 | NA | TGCGCCAGCAGCTCGGGGTCCGGAGGTAGCAATCAGCCCCAGCATTTT | CASSSGSGGSNQPQHF
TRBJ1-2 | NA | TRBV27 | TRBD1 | TGTGCCAGCACCAAGGGGGCCCTTAGTGGAGGCTACACCTTC | CASTKGALSGGYTF
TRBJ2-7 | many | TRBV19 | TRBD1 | TGTGCCAGTAGTACCAGGACAGGGGGTGGAAGCGAGCAGTACTTC | CASSTRTGGGSEQYF
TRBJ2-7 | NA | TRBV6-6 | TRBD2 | TGTGCCAGCAGTAAAGCCGGGACTAGTTCTCACGAGCAGTACTTC | CASSKAGTSSHEQYF
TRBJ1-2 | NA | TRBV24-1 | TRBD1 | TGTGCCACCGCAGGGGGTGTCAACTATGGCTACACCTTC | CATAGGVNYGYTF
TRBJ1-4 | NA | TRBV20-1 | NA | TGCAGTGCTAGTGGTAGTAATGAAAAACTGTTTTTT | CSASGSNEKLFF
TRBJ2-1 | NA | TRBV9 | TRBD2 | TGTGCCAGCAGCGTAGAGGGACTAGGAAGGTCTGAGCAGTTCTTC | CASSVEGLGRSEQFF
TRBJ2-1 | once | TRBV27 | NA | TGTGCCAGCAGTCAGGGGACCCGAGCCTACAATGAGCAGTTCTTC | CASSQGTRAYNEQFF
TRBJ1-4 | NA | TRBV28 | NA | TGTGCCAGTGAGTCTACGAGAACAACTAATGAAAAACTGTTTTTT | CASESTRTTNEKLFF
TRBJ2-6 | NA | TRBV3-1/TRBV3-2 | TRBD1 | TGTGCCAGCAGCCAGGCCTCCGGGACAGGGGGCGCCTCTGGGGCCAACGTCCTGACTTTC | CASSQASGTGGASGANVLTF
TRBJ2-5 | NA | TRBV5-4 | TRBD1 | TGTGCCAGCAGCTTGGGCAGGGGGACGGACAAGACCCAGTACTTC | CASSLGRGTDKTQYF
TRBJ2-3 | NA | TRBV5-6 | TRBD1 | TGTGCCAGCAGTCCGGACAGGGGGCTGGCAGATACGCAGTATTTT | CASSPDRGLADTQYF
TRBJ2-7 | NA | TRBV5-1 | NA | TGCGCCAGCAGCTCAACCGTATCTTCGGGACAAACAAGCTCCCGCGAGCAGTACTTC | CASSSTVSSGQTSSREQYF
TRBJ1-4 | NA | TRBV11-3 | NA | TGTGCCAGCTCGACAGCCGGCGGTGAAAAACTGTTTTTT | CASSTAGGEKLFF
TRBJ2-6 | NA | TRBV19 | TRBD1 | TGTGCCAGTAGTAAGGGGGCAGAGGCCAACGTCCTGACTTTC | CASSKGAEANVLTF
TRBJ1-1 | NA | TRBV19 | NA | TGTGCCAGTAGTATCCATAGCCCGGGCACTGAAGCTTTCTTT | CASSIHSPGTEAFF
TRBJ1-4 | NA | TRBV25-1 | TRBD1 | TGTGCCAGCAGTGACGGACAGGGGGGTGAAAAACTGTTTTTT | CASSDGQGGEKLFF
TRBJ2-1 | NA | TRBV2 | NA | TGTGCCAGCAGTAGGCGGGCGGAGCAGTTCTTC | CASSRRAEQFF
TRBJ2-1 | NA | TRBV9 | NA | TGTGCCAGCAGCGTAGGCGGGTCTTTATACAATGAGCAGTTCTTC | CASSVGGSLYNEQFF
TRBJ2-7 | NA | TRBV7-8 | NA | TGTGCCAGCAGCTTCAATACAGGATCCTACGAGCAGTACTTC | CASSFNTGSYEQYF